The 10 T cell receptor beta chains in this list originate from one sample, sequenced in a study of T cells expressing NK-cell markers. Each CDR3 protein gets one entry in TCRdb, which reprocessed the 5' RACE reads and gives no DNA. The sample table sets out a few hundred thousand distinct CDR3 sequences. Sequencing input: blood T cells: a sorted CD56 or NKG2C T cell subset, CD4+ or CD8+ T cells, or bulk PBMC T cells (not recorded which). These receptors were obtained from a man aged 18-30 years in good health.

The rearrangement links TRBV4-3 to TRBJ1-2; absent DNA, TCRdb's TRBD1 call cannot be checked. The CDR3 is 13 residues long. In germline, CDR1 is LGHNA, CDR2 YSLEER. The CDR3 reads CASSQELGQEKTF.

The rearrangement links TRBV20-1 to TRBJ2-5; TCRdb's assignment of TRBD1 cannot be checked, as there is no DNA. The CDR3 runs to 15 residues. Germline assignment: CDR1 DFQATT and CDR2 SNEGSKA (reference sequence). The CDR3 loop is CSATPGSGTAETQYF.

The chain carries TRBV7-8 and TRBJ2-2; TCRdb calls TRBD2, which cannot be checked without DNA. The germline gives CDR1 SGHVS, CDR2 FQNEAQ. CDR3 length: 19 residues. CDR3 in amino acids: CASSSLGLAGEGYTGELFF.

The V and J genes are TRBV28 and TRBJ2-1; the TCRdb D gene call, TRBD2, has no DNA to confirm it. This CDR3 has 19 residues. Germline lookup yields CDR1 MDHEN and CDR2 SYDVKM. CDR3 loop: CASSLPRTSADLSYNEQFF.

The genes are TRBV20-1 and TRBJ2-1; TCRdb's D call of TRBD2 is untestable without DNA. Germline CDR1 is DFQATT and CDR2 is SNEGSKA (reference sequence). CDR3 length: 14 amino acids. The CDR3 sequence is CSALQREYYNEQFF.

V is TRBV20-1 and J is TRBJ2-1; absent DNA, TCRdb's TRBD2 call cannot be checked. The CDR3 is 16 residues long. From germline, CDR1 is DFQATT and CDR2 SNEGSKA (reference sequence). The CDR3 reads CSATRFISAGLDEQFF.

The chain couples TRBV25-1 to TRBJ2-4; TCRdb returns TRBD2, unconfirmable since there is no DNA. The CDR3 has 14 amino acids. Germline V gene lookup returns CDR1 MGHDK and CDR2 SYGVNS. CDR3 loop: CASSGLRAKNIQYF.

The CDR3 protein is CASSRGLAGGYEQYF. This rearrangement joins TRBV5-1 to TRBJ2-7; the D call of TRBD2 rests on TCRdb alone, since no DNA is present to check it. This CDR3 is built from 15 residues. CDR1 SGHRS and CDR2 YFSETQ come from the germline V gene. The variable domain in full, with the rest retrieved from reference TRBV5-1 and TRBJ2-7, is KAGVTQTPRYLIKTRGQQVTLSCSPISGHRSVSWYQQTPGQGLQFLFEYFSETQRNKGNFPGRFSGRQFSNSRSEMNVSTLELGDSALYLCASSRGLAGGYEQYFGPGTRLTVT.

The CDR3 is CASSLYFSGNEQFF. V usage is TRBV5-1 and J usage is TRBJ2-1. The CDR3 spans 14 residues. CDR1 SGHRS and CDR2 YFSETQ come from the germline V gene.

This chain uses TRBV20-1 with TRBJ2-7; lacking DNA, the TRBD2 call made by TCRdb goes unchecked. CDR1 and CDR2 from the germline V gene are DFQATT and SNEGSKA (reference sequence). The CDR3 has 14 residues. CDR3 amino acids: CSARALGMEDEQYF.